These T cell receptor beta chains were read from a single sample in a study of cytomegalovirus exposure and HLA in healthy donors. Profiling relied on immunoSEQ multiplex PCR, and the TCRdb table lists in-frame clones only, not all of them. Here the sample spans under 150,000 clones, around 80% being singletons. Sequencing was carried out using PBMCs. These receptors were taken from a boy between 2 and 10 years old in good health and CMV-seronegative. Each CDR3 is given with its conserved first and last residue. The order of the fields is D gene, clone size, CDR3 length, J gene, V gene, CDR3 DNA, CDR3 protein. The D gene is left open where the match is weak. The size entry is marked missing in some rows and otherwise reads once, few, many or a size class.

.	few	12	TRBJ1-6	TRBV11-2	TGTGCCAGCAGCTTAGTCTCTTCACCCCTCCACTTT	CASSLVSSPLHF
.	.	13	TRBJ1-5	TRBV6-6	TGTGCCAGCAGTTACCCGGAGGGACAGCCCCAGCATTTT	CASSYPEGQPQHF
TRBD1	.	18	TRBJ1-5	TRBV13	TGTGCCAGCAGCTTAGTAGGTCAGGGGGCGCCTGGCAATCAGCCCCAGCATTTT	CASSLVGQGAPGNQPQHF
.	.	15	TRBJ2-7	TRBV5-1	TGCGCCAGCAGCTCGGGACTTCTTGCTGCCCTCGAGCAGTACTTC	CASSSGLLAALEQYF
.	few	16	TRBJ1-1	TRBV4-1	TGCGCCAGCAGCCAACCTGTGCGGGGGGTGAACACTGAAGCTTTCTTT	CASSQPVRGVNTEAFF
TRBD2	.	17	TRBJ2-1	TRBV5-4	TGTGCCAGCAGCTGGGGTCTAGCGGGGGAACTACAATGGGAGCAGTTCTTC	CASSWGLAGELQWEQFF
.	.	16	TRBJ2-3	TRBV25-1	TGTGCCAGCAGTAGTACCGGGACACCTTCAACAGATACGCAGTATTTT	CASSSTGTPSTDTQYF
TRBD1	few	12	TRBJ2-7	TRBV29-1	TGCAGCGTGGACAGGGGACCCTACGAGCAGTACTTC	CSVDRGPYEQYF
TRBD2	.	17	TRBJ2-2	TRBV25-1	TGTGCCAGCACCCCGGGAGGAGGATCAACCAACACCGGGGAGCTGTTTTTT	CASTPGGGSTNTGELFF
.	once	14	TRBJ1-2	TRBV6-5	TGTGCCAGCAGTTACGGGGGGTTCACCTATGGCTACACCTTC	CASSYGGFTYGYTF
TRBD2	.	14	TRBJ2-5	TRBV29-1	TGCAGCGTTGAAGATTCCCCGGGAGGCGAGACCCAGTACTTC	CSVEDSPGGETQYF
TRBD1	.	13	TRBJ1-1	TRBV2	TGTGCCAGCGGGGGACAGGGGGGGACTGAAGCTTTCTTT	CASGGQGGTEAFF
TRBD1	.	14	TRBJ1-1	TRBV5-1	TGCGCCAGCAGCTGGGACAGGGAGAACACTGAAGCTTTCTTT	CASSWDRENTEAFF
.	.	12	TRBJ2-5	TRBV7-8	TGTGCCAGCAGCTTAGCCCTAAAGACCCAGTACTTC	CASSLALKTQYF
.	.	15	TRBJ2-5	TRBV4-1	TGCGCCAGCAGCCAAGACGCCATCGCGGGAGAGACCCAGTACTTC	CASSQDAIAGETQYF
TRBD2	few	14	TRBJ2-3	TRBV7-3	TGTGCCAGCAGCCGGAACCGGGGGGCAGATACGCAGTATTTT	CASSRNRGADTQYF
.	.	16	TRBJ1-5	TRBV19	TGTGCCAGTAGTATTGCGGGGCGTTATAGCAATCAGCCCCAGCATTTT	CASSIAGRYSNQPQHF
.	.	16	TRBJ1-4	TRBV28	TGTGCCAGCAGTTTCGGGAGGGATCCCGAACCTGAAAAACTGTTTTTT	CASSFGRDPEPEKLFF
.	.	16	TRBJ1-5	TRBV6-1	TGTGCCAGCAGTGATATGGGGAGTTATAGCAATCAGCCCCAGCATTTT	CASSDMGSYSNQPQHF